Listed below are T cell receptor beta chains from one sample, sequenced in a study of breast tumors, draining lymph nodes, adjacent tissues. MiXCR, run by TCRdb on the multiplex PCR reads, gives a single entry per CDR3 protein. The sample yields 180,000 or so distinct CDR3 sequences, roughly 35% seen once. Sequencing input: axillary lymph node tissue. The receptors were gathered from a female donor with breast cancer. Some clones in this sample may be carry-over from other donors' samples. The CDR3 runs from the conserved cysteine through the conserved F or W.

v_call	cdr3_length	j_call	cdr3_aa
TRBV5-1	16	TRBJ2-3	CASSWTSGRAGGTQYF
TRBV5-1	15	TRBJ2-1	CASSLGLAGVDGQFF
TRBV5-4	13	TRBJ1-2	CASSSKGAYGYTF
TRBV2	14	TRBJ2-7	CASMGQGVSYEQYF
TRBV7-8	15	TRBJ1-2	CASSLAITGGSGYPF
TRBV6-5	15	TRBJ1-1	CASRGQGRVNTEAFF
TRBV13	15	TRBJ2-1	CASSPSRGLSDEQFF
TRBV5-1	15	TRBJ1-6	CASSLGGTGASPLHF
TRBV11-1	15	TRBJ2-1	CASSLRTSLTGEQFF
TRBV28	15	TRBJ2-7	CASSNYGGGHYGQYF
TRBV6-1	15	TRBJ1-2	CASSELSGQGRSYTF
TRBV19	16	TRBJ1-3	CASSIVTRSSGNTIYF
TRBV12-3/TRBV12-4	14	TRBJ2-1	CASSQGASYNEQFF
TRBV11-1	15	TRBJ2-5	CASRPHRVAKETQYF
TRBV6-5	14	TRBJ2-1	CASSFGTSGDEQFF
TRBV29-1	13	TRBJ1-1	CSVVAGTTTEAFF
TRBV7-2	15	TRBJ1-3	CASSPTGRERNTIYF
TRBV7-9	12	TRBJ1-5	CASSLTDQPQHF
TRBV7-8	13	TRBJ1-1	CASSATGDTEAFF
TRBV29-1	12	TRBJ2-3	CSVELASDTQYF
TRBV5-1	15	TRBJ2-7	CASSLGLAGDDEQYF
TRBV2	14	TRBJ1-6	CASSGGRGNSPLHF
TRBV6-5	18	TRBJ1-5	CASSYSELAGSSNQPQHF
TRBV7-3	14	TRBJ2-1	CASSLSGGRNEQFF
TRBV6-4	16	TRBJ2-1	CASTLPAARPLNEQFF
TRBV27	16	TRBJ1-2	CASSLPRQGANYGYTF
TRBV29-1	11	TRBJ2-2	CSPKGTGELFF
TRBV18	14	TRBJ2-1	CASSHSTSRYEQFF
TRBV20-1	15	TRBJ2-7	CSARESTSVTNEQYF
TRBV2	14	TRBJ2-5	CASSKSTGGETQCF
TRBV29-1	14	TRBJ2-7	CSVLTGGAAYEQYF
TRBV30	13	TRBJ1-5	CAWNGGQGQPQHF
TRBV2	11	TRBJ2-5	CAGRGAETQYF
TRBV5-1	17	TRBJ2-7	CASSLLRSGTGGYEQYF
TRBV7-9	18	TRBJ2-1	CASTLSGLGGSAYHEQFF
TRBV6-1	17	TRBJ2-7	CASSEGGSGRLTHEQYF
TRBV19	15	TRBJ2-1	CASSIGAGGEDEQFF
TRBV5-1	12	TRBJ2-3	CASSLPMDTHYF
TRBV19	14	TRBJ2-3	CASSTTPSTDTQYF
TRBV12-3/TRBV12-4	13	TRBJ2-5	CASSLEGIETQYF
TRBV13	14	TRBJ2-7	CASSWTSGSHEQYF
TRBV20-1	16	TRBJ2-3	CSARGDRGASVDTQYF
TRBV6-5	20	TRBJ2-4	CASSSVAGTGAGMAKNIQYF
TRBV2	14	TRBJ2-3	CASSESHGGNTQYF
TRBV11-2	15	TRBJ2-2	CASSLATVNTGELFF
TRBV28	16	TRBJ1-6	CASSPPEGGVYSPLHF
TRBV7-9	17	TRBJ2-7	CASSLPRGAATAFEQYF
TRBV10-3	14	TRBJ1-2	CAISDQGKNYGYTF
TRBV2	17	TRBJ1-6	CASSEGGEGAGNSPLHF
TRBV4-2	17	TRBJ2-5	CASSQDGLAGGQETQYF
TRBV27	16	TRBJ2-7	CASSLSGQGGIYEQYF
TRBV7-8	15	TRBJ2-7	CASSLVRGPSYEQYF
TRBV19	15	TRBJ2-3	CASSPGTAGTDTQYF
TRBV7-2	18	TRBJ2-3	CASSYAAPGQGITDTQYF